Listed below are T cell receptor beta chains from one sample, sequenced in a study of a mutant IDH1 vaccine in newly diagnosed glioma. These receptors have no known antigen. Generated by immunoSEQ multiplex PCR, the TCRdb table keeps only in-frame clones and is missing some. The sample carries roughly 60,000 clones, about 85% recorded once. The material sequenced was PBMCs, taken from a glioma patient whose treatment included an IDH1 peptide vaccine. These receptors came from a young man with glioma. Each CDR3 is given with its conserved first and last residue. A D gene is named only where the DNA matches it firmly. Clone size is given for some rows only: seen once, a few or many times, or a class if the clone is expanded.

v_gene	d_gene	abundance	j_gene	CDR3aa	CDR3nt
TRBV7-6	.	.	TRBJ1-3	CASSLAMYVSGLHRNTIYF	TGTGCCAGCAGCTTAGCGATGTACGTCTCCGGGCTGCATCGAAACACCATATATTTT
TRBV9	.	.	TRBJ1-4	CASSLGEVAGGEKLFF	TGTGCCAGCAGCCTCGGGGAAGTGGCGGGCGGTGAAAAACTGTTTTTT
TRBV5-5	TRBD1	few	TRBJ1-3	CASSQERDRAFYPIYF	TGTGCCAGCAGCCAAGAGAGGGACAGGGCTTTTTATCCCATATATTTT
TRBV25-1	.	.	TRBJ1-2	CASSEQGGNYGYTF	TGTGCCAGCAGTGAACAGGGAGGTAACTATGGCTACACCTTC
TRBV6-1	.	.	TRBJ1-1	CASSEESAWNTEAFF	TGTGCCAGCAGTGAGGAATCCGCTTGGAACACTGAAGCTTTCTTT
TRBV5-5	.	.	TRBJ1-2	CASSLGGYGYTF	TGTGCCAGCAGCTTGGGGGGGTACGGCTACACCTTC
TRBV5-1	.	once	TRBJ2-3	CASSLGLVNTDTQYF	TGCGCCAGCAGCTTGGGGCTAGTCAACACAGATACGCAGTATTTT
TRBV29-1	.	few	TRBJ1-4	CSCRCGQTNEKLFF	TGCAGCTGTCGGTGTGGACAGACGAATGAAAAACTGTTTTTT
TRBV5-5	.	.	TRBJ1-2	CASSKGEGANYGYTF	TGTGCCAGCAGCAAAGGGGAGGGGGCTAACTATGGCTACACCTTC
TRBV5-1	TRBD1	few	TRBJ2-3	CASTFRTGSSDTQYF	TGCGCCAGCACCTTCCGGACAGGGAGTTCAGATACGCAGTATTTT
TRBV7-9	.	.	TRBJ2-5	CASSLAEQRETQYF	TGTGCCAGCAGCTTAGCCGAACAGAGGGAGACCCAGTACTTC
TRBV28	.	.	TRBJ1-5	CASHRARRQPQHF	TGTGCCAGCCACAGGGCGAGGAGGCAGCCCCAGCATTTT
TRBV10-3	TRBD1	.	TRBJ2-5	CAIREGQGRVQETQYF	TGTGCCATCAGGGAAGGACAGGGGCGAGTCCAAGAGACCCAGTACTTC
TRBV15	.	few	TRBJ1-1	CATSRVPSGKAFF	TGTGCCACCAGCAGAGTCCCCTCGGGCAAAGCTTTCTTT
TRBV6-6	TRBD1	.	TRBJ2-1	CASRHRQGHNEQFF	TGTGCCAGCAGACATCGACAGGGCCACAATGAGCAGTTCTTC
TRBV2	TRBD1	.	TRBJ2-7	CASRDRSEGEQYF	TGTGCCAGCAGGGACAGGTCTGAGGGCGAGCAGTACTTC
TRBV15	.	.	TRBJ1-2	CATSRGYRMAHRGEYGYTF	TGTGCCACCAGCAGAGGGTATAGGATGGCTCACCGGGGAGAGTATGGCTACACCTTC
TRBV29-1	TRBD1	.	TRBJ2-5	CSVGQGTETQYF	TGCAGCGTGGGACAGGGGACAGAGACCCAGTACTTC
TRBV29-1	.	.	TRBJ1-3	CSVDGGSGNTIYF	TGCAGCGTTGATGGGGGATCTGGAAACACCATATATTTT
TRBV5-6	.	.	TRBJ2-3	CASSLRITTSTDTQYF	TGTGCCAGCAGCTTGAGGATTACAACTAGCACAGATACGCAGTATTTT
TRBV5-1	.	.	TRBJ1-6	CASSSGAFYNSPLHF	TGCGCCAGCAGCTCCGGGGCATTCTATAATTCACCCCTCCACTTT
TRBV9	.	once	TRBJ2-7	CASSSSSQGFEQYF	TGTGCCAGCAGCTCAAGCTCACAGGGTTTTGAGCAGTACTTC
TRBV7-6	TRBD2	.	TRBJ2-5	CASSLALGLGQETQYF	TGTGCCAGCAGCTTAGCGTTGGGACTAGGACAAGAGACCCAGTACTTC
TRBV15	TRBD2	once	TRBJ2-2	CATSRVPSGGANTGELFF	TGTGCCACCAGCAGAGTCCCTAGCGGGGGAGCGAACACCGGGGAGCTGTTTTTT
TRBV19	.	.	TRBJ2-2	CASSIVGGSYGGELFF	TGTGCCAGTAGTATAGTTGGAGGGAGTTACGGCGGGGAGCTGTTTTTT
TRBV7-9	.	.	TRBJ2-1	CASSLFGIKADSNEQFF	TGTGCCAGCAGCTTATTTGGAATTAAAGCGGACAGTAATGAGCAGTTCTTC
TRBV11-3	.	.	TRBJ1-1	CASSPGDANTEAFF	TGTGCCAGCAGCCCGGGAGACGCGAACACTGAAGCTTTCTTT
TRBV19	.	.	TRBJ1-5	CATLERYGNQPQHF	TGTGCCACCCTAGAGAGGTATGGCAATCAGCCCCAGCATTTT
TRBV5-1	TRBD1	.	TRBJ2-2	CASSRTMTGFENTGELFF	TGCGCCAGCAGCCGAACTATGACAGGGTTCGAGAACACCGGGGAGCTGTTTTTT
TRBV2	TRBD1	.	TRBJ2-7	CASRRGGHYEQYF	TGTGCCAGCAGACGAGGGGGCCACTACGAGCAGTACTTC
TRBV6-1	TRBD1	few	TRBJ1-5	CASSPDRVQHF	TGTGCCAGCAGCCCGGACAGGGTGCAGCATTTT
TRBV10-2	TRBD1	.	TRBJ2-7	CASSAPRTGRNYEQYF	TGCGCCAGCAGTGCCCCACGGACAGGGAGGAACTACGAGCAGTACTTC
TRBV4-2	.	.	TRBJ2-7	CASSQGGAYEQYF	TGTGCCAGCAGCCAAGGCGGGGCCTACGAGCAGTACTTC
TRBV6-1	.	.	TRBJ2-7	CASRKQGSYEQYF	TGTGCCAGCAGAAAACAGGGATCCTACGAGCAGTACTTC
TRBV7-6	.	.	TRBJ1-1	CASTSSVGSYTEAFF	TGTGCCAGCACCTCGAGCGTGGGATCCTACACTGAAGCTTTCTTT
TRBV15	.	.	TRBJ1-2	CATAGAAVGGYTF	TGTGCCACCGCTGGTGCAGCGGTCGGGGGCTACACCTTC
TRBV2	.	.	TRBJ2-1	CASSRTDYNEQFF	TGTGCCAGCAGTCGGACAGACTACAATGAGCAGTTCTTC
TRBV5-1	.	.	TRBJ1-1	CASSRQVPTEAFF	TGCGCCAGCAGCAGACAGGTTCCCACTGAAGCTTTCTTT
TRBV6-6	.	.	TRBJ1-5	CASSGGGVESQPQHF	TGTGCCAGCAGTGGGGGGGGAGTCGAGAGTCAGCCCCAGCATTTT
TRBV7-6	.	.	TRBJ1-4	CASSFSLESLPEKLFF	TGTGCCAGCAGCTTTTCTCTTGAGTCATTACCTGAAAAACTGTTTTTT